The rows below give T cell receptor beta chains drawn from one sample of a study of CD8 T cells in ankylosing spondylitis. TCRdb analysed the 5' RACE reads with MiXCR anew, one entry per CDR3 protein. The data show under 150,000 distinct CDR3 sequences, approximately 9.7% seen once. Sequenced: blood, either unsorted or a sorted T cell fraction (not recorded which). These receptors originate from a male donor with ankylosing spondylitis or in good health (not recorded which). The CDR3 runs from the conserved cysteine through the conserved F or W. A D gene is named only where the DNA matches it firmly. Part of the rows lack a size; the others show once, few, many or a class for expanded clones.

J gene: TRBJ2-2; V gene: TRBV5-1; clone size: many; D gene: -; CDR3 DNA: TGCGCCAGCAGCCACGACTTTTCCGGGGAGCTGTTTTTT; CDR3 protein: CASSHDFSGELFF
J gene: TRBJ2-2; V gene: TRBV7-2; clone size: few; D gene: -; CDR3 DNA: TGTGCCAGCAGCTTATTACCAGACACCGGGGAGCTGTTTTTT; CDR3 protein: CASSLLPDTGELFF
J gene: TRBJ2-1; V gene: TRBV6-2/TRBV6-3; clone size: many; D gene: -; CDR3 DNA: TGTGCCAGCAGTTACTCGGATCTAGGGGTGGGAGGTGAGCAGTTCTTC; CDR3 protein: CASSYSDLGVGGEQFF
J gene: TRBJ1-5; V gene: TRBV28; clone size: many; D gene: -; CDR3 DNA: TGTGCCAGCACCGGACTGAAAAGGGGGCCCCAGCATTTT; CDR3 protein: CASTGLKRGPQHF
J gene: TRBJ1-1; V gene: TRBV5-1; clone size: few; D gene: -; CDR3 DNA: TGCGCCAGCAGCCCTAGGGGGGGCCGGGACACTGAAGCTTTCTTT; CDR3 protein: CASSPRGGRDTEAFF
J gene: TRBJ2-7; V gene: TRBV28; clone size: -; D gene: TRBD1; CDR3 DNA: TGTGCCAGCAGTAGCGCCGGGACAGGGGGCTACGAGCAGTACTTC; CDR3 protein: CASSSAGTGGYEQYF
J gene: TRBJ1-4; V gene: TRBV12-3/TRBV12-4; clone size: many; D gene: TRBD1; CDR3 DNA: TGTGCCAGCAGTTTACGGGACAGAGATGAAAAACTGTTTTTT; CDR3 protein: CASSLRDRDEKLFF
J gene: TRBJ2-5; V gene: TRBV6-6; clone size: many; D gene: -; CDR3 DNA: TGTGCCAGCAGTTACTACGGGAGAGAGACCCAGTACTTC; CDR3 protein: CASSYYGRETQYF
J gene: TRBJ2-7; V gene: TRBV29-1; clone size: many; D gene: -; CDR3 DNA: TGCAGCGTTGATTCCCAGGGATCCCACGAGCAGTACTTC; CDR3 protein: CSVDSQGSHEQYF
J gene: TRBJ1-2; V gene: TRBV29-1; clone size: few; D gene: -; CDR3 DNA: TGCAGCGTTGGGGCAGGGGAGTGGGGCTACACCTTC; CDR3 protein: CSVGAGEWGYTF
J gene: TRBJ1-5; V gene: TRBV7-8; clone size: -; D gene: TRBD1; CDR3 DNA: TGTGCCAGCAGCCAGGTCCCTGACAGGGGAAGACTCCGTAGCAATCAGCCCCAGCATTTT; CDR3 protein: CASSQVPDRGRLRSNQPQHF
J gene: TRBJ1-1; V gene: TRBV5-1; clone size: many; D gene: -; CDR3 DNA: TGCGCCAGCAGCTTGGCCGGGCCGGCTGAAAGTGTAGCTTTCTTT; CDR3 protein: CASSLAGPAESVAFF
J gene: TRBJ2-7; V gene: TRBV5-6; clone size: many; D gene: -; CDR3 DNA: TGTGCCAGCACCTCAGGAGTATTAGCCTACGAGCAGTACTTC; CDR3 protein: CASTSGVLAYEQYF
J gene: TRBJ2-7; V gene: TRBV20-1; clone size: many; D gene: -; CDR3 DNA: TGCAGTGCTACGAGGGCCCCGAGCTCCTACGAGCAGTACTTC; CDR3 protein: CSATRAPSSYEQYF
J gene: TRBJ2-7; V gene: TRBV28; clone size: many; D gene: TRBD1; CDR3 DNA: TGTGCCAGCAGGGGAAGACAGGGGTCCTACGAGCAGTACTTC; CDR3 protein: CASRGRQGSYEQYF
J gene: TRBJ2-1; V gene: TRBV5-1; clone size: many; D gene: TRBD2; CDR3 DNA: TGCGCCAGCAGCTCGGGGGCCCTAGCGGGGTCCTACAATGAGCAGTTCTTC; CDR3 protein: CASSSGALAGSYNEQFF
J gene: TRBJ2-7; V gene: TRBV10-3; clone size: many; D gene: -; CDR3 DNA: TGTGCCACCGGGGACTACGAGCAGTACTTC; CDR3 protein: CATGDYEQYF
J gene: TRBJ2-4; V gene: TRBV27; clone size: -; D gene: -; CDR3 DNA: TGTGCCAGCAGTTTCGCCACCAGAGGGACCAAAAACATTCAGGACTTC; CDR3 protein: CASSFATRGTKNIQDF
J gene: TRBJ2-1; V gene: TRBV5-8; clone size: many; D gene: -; CDR3 DNA: TGTGCCAGCAGCTTGGGTTCTGGGTACAGTTATGAGCAGTTCTTC; CDR3 protein: CASSLGSGYSYEQFF
J gene: TRBJ2-5; V gene: TRBV5-1; clone size: many; D gene: TRBD2; CDR3 DNA: TGCGCCAGCAGCTCGACTAGCGGAAAAGAGACCCAGTACTTC; CDR3 protein: CASSSTSGKETQYF
J gene: TRBJ2-7; V gene: TRBV6-1; clone size: many; D gene: TRBD2; CDR3 DNA: TGTGCCAGCATGCGGACTAGCGGGGAGTACGAGCAGTACTTC; CDR3 protein: CASMRTSGEYEQYF
J gene: TRBJ2-2; V gene: TRBV20-1; clone size: many; D gene: -; CDR3 DNA: TGCAGTGCTAGAGCGCCAAGGGGAGGGGGATACACCGGGGAGCTGTTTTTT; CDR3 protein: CSARAPRGGGYTGELFF
J gene: TRBJ2-5; V gene: TRBV12-3/TRBV12-4; clone size: many; D gene: -; CDR3 DNA: TGTGCCAGCAGTTTCCGACCTTGGGGGAGAGGCCAAGAGACCCAGTACTTC; CDR3 protein: CASSFRPWGRGQETQYF
J gene: TRBJ2-3; V gene: TRBV7-7; clone size: once; D gene: TRBD2; CDR3 DNA: TGTGCCAGCAGCAAGGGGACTACCACAGATACGCAGTATTTT; CDR3 protein: CASSKGTTTDTQYF
J gene: TRBJ1-1; V gene: TRBV29-1; clone size: many; D gene: TRBD1; CDR3 DNA: TGCAGCGCATGGACAGGGGGTAACACTGAAGCTTTCTTT; CDR3 protein: CSAWTGGNTEAFF
J gene: TRBJ2-1; V gene: TRBV4-3; clone size: few; D gene: TRBD1; CDR3 DNA: TGCGCCAGCAGCCACAACCGGGACAGGGGTTCCATTGAGCAGTTCTTC; CDR3 protein: CASSHNRDRGSIEQFF
J gene: TRBJ2-3; V gene: TRBV7-9; clone size: few; D gene: -; CDR3 DNA: TGTGCCAGCAGCGCGCTAGCGCCTCCTAGCACAGATACGCAGTATTTT; CDR3 protein: CASSALAPPSTDTQYF
J gene: TRBJ2-1; V gene: TRBV5-1; clone size: many; D gene: TRBD2; CDR3 DNA: TGCGCCAGCAGCTTGGTGTTGGCTAGCGGGAGCTGGGGCAATGAGCAGTTCTTC; CDR3 protein: CASSLVLASGSWGNEQFF
J gene: TRBJ1-1; V gene: TRBV6-1; clone size: many; D gene: -; CDR3 DNA: TGTGCCAGCAGCGACACAGGGATTCTCACTGAAGCTTTCTTT; CDR3 protein: CASSDTGILTEAFF